This TCR beta chain was captured by sequencing in a study of cytomegalovirus exposure and HLA in healthy donors. On the study more broadly: The platform used for the 120 or so validation repertoires matched that of the approximately 670 first-cohort repertoires, a later analysis reported. Findings and limits, study-wide: Some public TCRs appeared in many individuals, while most sequences were rare. The study labeled 150 to 200 TCR beta chains cytomegalovirus-associated.

Profiling relied on immunoSEQ multiplex PCR, and the TCRdb table lists in-frame clones only, not all of them. This sample has 90,000 to 150,000 clones; less than 90% occur once, and the top ten carry about 4.4%. About this clone itself: Its target is unknown.

Material: PBMCs. This TCR was recovered from a man younger than 30 in good health and CMV-seropositive.

CDR3 DNA: TGTGCCAGCATCGTTCAACCGGGACACAACTACGAGCAGTACTTC. Protein sequence: CASIVQPGHNYEQYF. The chain links TRBV5-5 to TRBJ2-7; tentatively, D is TRBD1 (6 bases). The CDR3 is made up of 15 amino acids. CDR1 and CDR2 from the germline V gene are SGHKS and YYEKEE (reference sequence). Trimming left V 6 bases short and J 3 bases short, with 19 bases between.